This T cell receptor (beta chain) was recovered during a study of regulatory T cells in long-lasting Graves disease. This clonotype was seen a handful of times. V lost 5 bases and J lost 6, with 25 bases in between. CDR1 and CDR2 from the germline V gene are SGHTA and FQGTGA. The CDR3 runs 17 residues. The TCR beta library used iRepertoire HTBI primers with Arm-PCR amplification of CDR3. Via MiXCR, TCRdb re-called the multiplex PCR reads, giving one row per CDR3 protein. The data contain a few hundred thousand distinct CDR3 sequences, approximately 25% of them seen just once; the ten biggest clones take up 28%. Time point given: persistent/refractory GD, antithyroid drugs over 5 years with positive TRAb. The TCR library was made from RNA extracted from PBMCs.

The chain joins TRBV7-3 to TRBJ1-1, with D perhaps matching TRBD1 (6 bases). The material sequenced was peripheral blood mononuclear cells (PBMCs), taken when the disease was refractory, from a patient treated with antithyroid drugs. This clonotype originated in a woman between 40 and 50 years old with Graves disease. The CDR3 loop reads CASSEGVWEGQGPEAFF. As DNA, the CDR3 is TGTGCCAGCAGCGAAGGGGTTTGGGAGGGACAAGGGCCTGAAGCTTTCTTT.